This T cell receptor beta chain stems from a study of regulatory T cells in long-lasting Graves disease. This clonotype was counted between two and nine times. For TCR beta, libraries came from iRepertoire HTBI primers and Arm-PCR of CDR3 regions. MiXCR, run by TCRdb on the multiplex PCR reads, gives a single entry per CDR3 protein. The sample consists of around 460,000 distinct CDR3 sequences, approximately 21% of them appearing once. Sample time point: persistent/refractory GD, antithyroid drugs over 5 years with positive TRAb. From PBMCs, RNA was extracted and then used to make the TCR library. The CDR3 loop spans 16 amino acids. Germline V gives CDR1 LGHNA, CDR2 YNFKEQ. The junction had 8 bases not matched to a gene; V was cut back by 4 bases and J by 3 bases.

The sequencing used peripheral blood mononuclear cells (PBMCs), collected when the disease was refractory, from a patient treated with antithyroid drugs. The rearrangement uses TRBV4-2 and TRBJ1-5, with TRBD1 matching 8 bases. The TCR originated in a female donor with Graves disease. CDR3 sequence (DNA): TGTGCCAGCAGCCCAGCTCAGGGGGCTTACAATCAGCCCCAGCATTTT. Amino acid sequence: CASSPAQGAYNQPQHF.